One sample yielded the 16 T cell receptor beta chains listed below, sequenced in a study of neurological immune-mediated disorders (dated by TCRdb to about 2019). Read against the paper, the sample's time point label means: longitudinal time-point 3. Library preparation was by 5' RACE. The instrument was an Illumina HiSeq 2500. Clones were called with MiXCR by TCRdb after fastp trimmed the public reads at Q25, and only in-frame beta chains were retained. Every CDR3 protein is listed once, alongside the most common genes and DNA of its rows. Present in this sample are fewer than 110,000 distinct CDR3 sequences, roughly 10% of which were seen just once. The ten most abundant clones make up under 4% of the sample. The sample taken for sequencing was PBMCs. Source of these receptors: a female donor with HTLV-1-associated myelopathy (HAM/TSP).

The gene calls are TRBV5-1 and TRBJ1-5, with D possibly matching TRBD1 (5 bases). The V gene lost 4 bases and the J gene lost 0 bases, with 14 bases spanning the gap. From germline, CDR1 is SGHRS and CDR2 YFSETQ. The CDR3 extends over 16 amino acids. The CDR3: CASSPLGGGSNQPQHF. CDR3 nucleotides: TGCGCCAGCAGCCCACTGGGGGGGGGTAGCAATCAGCCCCAGCATTTT.

Ten or more counts support this clonotype. The chain links TRBV7-2 to TRBJ2-1, with D possibly TRBD1 on 6 matching bases. Germline assignment: CDR1 SGHTA and CDR2 FQGNSA. CDR3 length: 14 amino acids. V gave up 2 bases and J gave up 6 bases, with 11 bases separating them. Here the CDR3 DNA reads TGTGCCAGCAGCTTATTACAGGGAGTCAATGAGCAGTTCTTC. Amino acid sequence: CASSLLQGVNEQFF.

Ten or more counts support this clonotype. Here the CDR3 DNA reads TGCAGTGCTGTACCGGGGGCAGATACGCAGTATTTT. Translation: CSAVPGADTQYF. The rearrangement uses TRBV20-1 and TRBJ2-3; maybe TRBD2 (6 bases). Germline V CDR1 and CDR2: DFQATT, SNEGSKA (reference sequence). Trimming took off 5 bases at V and 4 bases at J, with 10 bases between the two ends. The CDR3 length is 12 residues.

This clonotype showed up many times. The rearrangement links TRBV2 to TRBJ2-7; 9 bases line up with TRBD1. V lost 3 bases and J lost 4; bases outside the gene matches: 4. CDR3 length: 14 residues. Germline assignment: CDR1 SNHLY and CDR2 FYNNEI. The CDR3 sequence: CASSDQGQGYEQYF. The CDR3 nucleotides are TGTGCCAGCAGTGATCAGGGACAGGGTTACGAGCAGTACTTC.

This clonotype came up many times. The chain combines TRBV4-2 with TRBJ2-2; D gene uncertain. From germline, CDR1 is LGHNA and CDR2 YNFKEQ. V was shortened by 4 bases and J by 4 bases, with 7 bases between the two germline ends. CDR3 length equals 13 residues. As DNA, the CDR3 is TGTGCCAGCAGCCTAACAAGCACCGGGGAGCTGTTTTTT. Protein: CASSLTSTGELFF.

This clonotype was detected ten times or more. This chain uses TRBV7-3 with TRBJ2-5; the match to TRBD1 covers 9 bases. Germline V CDR1 and CDR2: SGHTA, FQGTGA. V was pared by 6 bases and J by 4 bases, with 6 bases of the junction left unmatched. The CDR3 length is 14 residues. CDR3 residues: CASSTGTGSETQYF. The CDR3, as DNA: TGTGCCAGCAGTACCGGGACAGGGTCAGAGACCCAGTACTTC.

The genes are TRBV5-1 and TRBJ2-7, with D tentatively TRBD1 (5 bases). The V and J ends lost 7 bases and 0 bases respectively, with 8 bases between them. This CDR3 is built from 12 residues. CDR1 is SGHRS and CDR2 is YFSETQ in the germline V gene. CDR3 in amino acids: CASAQVSYEQYF. CDR3 bases: TGCGCCAGCGCACAGGTCTCCTACGAGCAGTACTTC.

This clonotype was recorded at least ten times. The chain carries TRBV5-1 and TRBJ2-5; D gene unclear. CDR3 length: 11 amino acids. Between the trimmed V and J ends, which lost 4 bases and 5 bases, there was a span of 6 bases. In germline, CDR1 is SGHRS, CDR2 YFSETQ. CDR3 loop: CASSDGETQYF. The CDR3 region has the DNA TGCGCCAGCAGCGATGGGGAGACCCAGTACTTC.

This clonotype was counted at least ten times. V is TRBV11-3 and J is TRBJ2-2; D unresolved. From germline, CDR1 is SGHNT and CDR2 YENEEA. This CDR3 comprises 11 residues. The V end was cut by 4 bases, the J end by 7 bases, with 4 bases between. The CDR3 region has the DNA TGTGCCAGCAGCTCAAACGGGGAGCTGTTTTTT. This translates into CASSSNGELFF. Looking up the rest from reference TRBV11-3 and TRBJ2-2 gives the full variable domain: EAGVVQSPRYKIIEKKQPVAFWCNPISGHNTLYWYLQNLGQGPELLIRYENEEAVDDSQLPKDRFSAERLKGVDSTLKIQPAELGDSAVYLCASSSNGELFFGEGSRLTVL.

This clonotype was detected many times. This chain connects TRBV9 to TRBJ2-1, with a weak D call TRBD1 (7 bases). The germline gives CDR1 SGDLS, CDR2 YYNGEE. V lost 4 bases, J lost 7 bases, and 15 bases lay in between. The CDR3 length is 14 residues. In DNA, the CDR3 is TGTGCCAGCAGCCAGACAGGGAGGTCGAATGAGCAGTTCTTC. Protein: CASSQTGRSNEQFF.

This clonotype has ten or more counts. The chain couples TRBV5-1 to TRBJ1-2; possible D gene TRBD1, 5 bases. V was cut by 4 bases and J by 0 bases, with 10 bases left in between. This CDR3 contains 14 residues. Germline CDR1 is SGHRS and CDR2 is YFSETQ. CDR3 in DNA: TGCGCCAGCAGCCTGGACACCGCTAACTATGGCTACACCTTC. Its protein is CASSLDTANYGYTF.

Many counts were recorded for this clonotype. This chain uses TRBV5-1 with TRBJ2-5, with D possibly TRBD1 on 6 matching bases. Germline CDR1 reads SGHRS; CDR2 reads YFSETQ. Trimming stripped 0 bases from V and 2 bases from J, with 11 bases between. The length of the CDR3 is 15 residues. As DNA, the CDR3 is TGCGCCAGCAGCTTGGAGTACGACAGGCAAGAGACCCAGTACTTC. It codes for CASSLEYDRQETQYF.

This clonotype was picked up many times. CDR3 sequence reads: CASSDGRGVTDTQYF. CDR3 in DNA: TGCGCCAGCAGTGACGGGCGGGGGGTCACAGATACGCAGTATTTT. The chain joins TRBV10-1 to TRBJ2-3, with 8 bases fitting TRBD2. Germline V gene sequence: CDR1 WNHNN, CDR2 SYGVQD (reference sequence). The CDR3 contains 15 residues. With 3 bases clipped from V and 2 bases from J, the junction kept 4 bases outside the gene matches.

This clonotype was seen only once. Without the conserved terminal phenylalanine or tryptophan, this CDR3 likely stems from a read error. This chain links TRBV27 with TRBJ2-7; 11 bases are a match to TRBD1. The CDR3 is made up of 14 amino acids. V lost 5 bases and J lost 4; bases outside the gene matches: 4. CDR1 and CDR2 (germline): MNHEY, SMNVEV (reference sequence). CDR3 in amino acids: CASSLGQGAYEQYL. CDR3 nucleotide sequence: TGTGCCAGCAGTCTCGGACAGGGGGCGTACGAGCAGTACTTA.

The chain has TRBV6-2 or TRBV6-3 and TRBJ2-2; D might be TRBD1 (5 bases). Germline-derived CDR1 and CDR2 are MNHEY and SVGEGT. Trimming pared 6 bases from V and 6 bases from J, leaving 17 bases between. The CDR3 covers 15 residues. The CDR3, as DNA: TGTGCCAGCAGCACTCCTAAACCAGGGTCCGGGGAGCTGTTTTTT. This gives the protein CASSTPKPGSGELFF.

To note about this clonotype: One end of the junction fails to match germline, which may point to a read error. The chain carries TRBV5-1 and TRBJ2-5; 9 bases map to TRBD2. The CDR3 sequence is 16 residues long. The germline gives CDR1 SGHRS, CDR2 YFSETQ. The CDR3 sequence: CASVVGSGGPQEIQYF. The CDR3 nucleotides are TGCGCCAGCGTGGTGGGGAGCGGGGGGCCACAAGAGATCCAGTACTTC.